Below, 5 T cell receptor beta chains from the same sample are listed, as sequenced in a study of cytomegalovirus exposure and HLA in healthy donors. The PCR ran on 60 Vbeta and 13 Jbeta primers. Repertoires were generated with immunoSEQ multiplex PCR, while TCRdb's copy carries only in-frame clones and drops some. Among about 97,000 clones listed, approximately 73% were seen once. The sequenced material came from PBMCs. These receptors all stem from a man aged 40-49 years in good health and CMV-seronegative.

J is TRBJ2-7 and V is TRBV2, with D maybe TRBD1 (5 bases). Trimming stripped 2 bases from V and 3 bases from J, with 11 bases between. CDR3 size: 14 residues. Germline CDR1 SNHLY, CDR2 FYNNEI. The CDR3 loop reads CASSEWDGHYEQYF. The CDR3 DNA follows: TGTGCCAGCAGTGAATGGGATGGACACTACGAGCAGTACTTC.

V gene TRBV19 combines with J gene TRBJ1-5, with D maybe TRBD1 (6 bases). Deletions cut 10 bases from V and 4 bases from J, with 20 bases between. Germline V gene data show CDR1 as LNHDA and CDR2 as SQIVND (reference sequence). The CDR3 has 15 residues. DNA of the CDR3: TGTGCCACCGGGCTGGGTGGACAGCCAAATCAGCCCCAGCATTTT. It codes for CATGLGGQPNQPQHF.

The V gene is TRBV5-6, the J gene TRBJ1-1, with D uncertain. This CDR3 comprises 12 residues. Trimming removed 1 base at V and 7 bases at J, with 8 bases between. Germline loops: CDR1 SGHDT, CDR2 YYEEEE. The CDR3 nucleotides are TGTGCCAGCAGCTTGAGGAGAGTTGAAGCTTTCTTT. Protein product: CASSLRRVEAFF.

This clone has a handful of counts. The chain employs TRBV27 and TRBJ1-1; 10 nucleotides match TRBD1. The germline V gene has CDR1 MNHEY and CDR2 SMNVEV (reference sequence). Trimming cost V 5 bases and J 3 bases; bases outside gene matches: 9. This CDR3 is 16 amino acids long. The CDR3 sequence: CASSLLTGTGDTEAFF. In DNA, the CDR3 is TGTGCCAGCAGTCTTCTTACCGGGACAGGGGACACTGAAGCTTTCTTT.

The chain has TRBV27 and TRBJ1-6; D perhaps matches TRBD1 (5 bases). The germline V gene has CDR1 MNHEY and CDR2 SMNVEV (reference sequence). V lost 7 bases to trimming and J lost 9 bases, with 25 bases between them. The CDR3 covers 17 residues. CDR3 sequence (DNA): TGTGCCAGCACCGAGGGAGGGGTACGGTTTATCTTTTCACCCCTCCACTTT. Translating it yields CASTEGGVRFIFSPLHF.